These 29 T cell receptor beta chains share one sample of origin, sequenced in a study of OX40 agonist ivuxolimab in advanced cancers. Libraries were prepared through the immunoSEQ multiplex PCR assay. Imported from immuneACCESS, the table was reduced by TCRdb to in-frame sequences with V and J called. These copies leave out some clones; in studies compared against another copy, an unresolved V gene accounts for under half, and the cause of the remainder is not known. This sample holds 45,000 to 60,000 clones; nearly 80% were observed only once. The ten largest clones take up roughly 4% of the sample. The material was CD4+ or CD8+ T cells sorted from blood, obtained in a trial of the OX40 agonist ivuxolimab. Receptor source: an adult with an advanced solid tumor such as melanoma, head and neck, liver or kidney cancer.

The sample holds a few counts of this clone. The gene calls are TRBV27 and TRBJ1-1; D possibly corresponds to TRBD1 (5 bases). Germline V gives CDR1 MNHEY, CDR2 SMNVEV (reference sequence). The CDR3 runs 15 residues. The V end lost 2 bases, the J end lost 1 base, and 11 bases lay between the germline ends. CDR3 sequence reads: CASSLGPGANTEAFF. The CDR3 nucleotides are TGTGCCAGCAGTTTAGGCCCCGGGGCGAACACTGAAGCTTTCTTT.

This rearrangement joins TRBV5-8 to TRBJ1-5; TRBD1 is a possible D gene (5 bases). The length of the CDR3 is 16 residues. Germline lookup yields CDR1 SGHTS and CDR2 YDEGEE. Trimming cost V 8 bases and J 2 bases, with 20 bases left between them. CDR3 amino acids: CASLLYRTMGNQPQHF. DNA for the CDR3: TGTGCCAGTTTGCTTTACCGGACAATGGGCAATCAGCCCCAGCATTTT. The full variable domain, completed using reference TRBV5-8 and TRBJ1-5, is EAGVTQSPTHLIKTRGQQATLRCSPISGHTSVYWYQQALGLGLQFLLWYDEGEERNRGNFPPRFSGRQFPNYSSELNVNALELEDSALYLCASLLYRTMGNQPQHFGDGTRLSIL.

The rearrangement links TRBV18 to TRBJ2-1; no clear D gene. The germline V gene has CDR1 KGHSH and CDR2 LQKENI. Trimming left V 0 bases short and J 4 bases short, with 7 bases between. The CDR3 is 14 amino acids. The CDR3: CASSPPSRYNEQFF. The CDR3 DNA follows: TGTGCCAGCTCACCACCGAGCCGATACAATGAGCAGTTCTTC.

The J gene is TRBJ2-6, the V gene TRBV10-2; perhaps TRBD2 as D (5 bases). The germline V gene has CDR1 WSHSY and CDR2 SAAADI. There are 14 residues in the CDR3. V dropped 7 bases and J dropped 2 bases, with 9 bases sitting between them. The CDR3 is CASTSEAGANVLTF. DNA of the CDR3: TGCGCCAGCACCTCGGAGGCTGGGGCCAACGTCCTGACTTTC.

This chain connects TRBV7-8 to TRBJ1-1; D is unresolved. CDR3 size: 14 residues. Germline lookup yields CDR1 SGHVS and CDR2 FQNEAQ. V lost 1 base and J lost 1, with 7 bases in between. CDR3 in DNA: TGTGCCAGCAGCTTAGGAAGCACGAACACTGAAGCTTTCTTT. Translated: CASSLGSTNTEAFF.

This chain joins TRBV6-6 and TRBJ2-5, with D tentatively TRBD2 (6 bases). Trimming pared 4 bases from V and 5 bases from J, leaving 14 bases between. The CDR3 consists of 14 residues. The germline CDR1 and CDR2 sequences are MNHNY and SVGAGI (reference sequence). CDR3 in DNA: TGTGCCAGCAGTTTACCGGGGGTGGGGGAGACCCAGTACTTC. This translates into CASSLPGVGETQYF.

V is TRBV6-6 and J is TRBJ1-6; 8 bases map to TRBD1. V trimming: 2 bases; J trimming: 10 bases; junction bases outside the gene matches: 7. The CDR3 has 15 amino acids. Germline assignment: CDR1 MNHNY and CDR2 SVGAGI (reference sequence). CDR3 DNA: TGTGCCAGCAGTTACGCTCAGGGGGCGCGGTCACCCCTCCACTTT. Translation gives CASSYAQGARSPLHF.

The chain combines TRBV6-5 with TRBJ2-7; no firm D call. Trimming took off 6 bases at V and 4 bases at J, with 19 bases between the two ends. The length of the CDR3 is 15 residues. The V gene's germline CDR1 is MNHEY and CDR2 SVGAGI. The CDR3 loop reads CASRTGRANRYEQYF. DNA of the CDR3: TGTGCCAGCAGGACCGGCCGGGCGAATCGATACGAGCAGTACTTC.

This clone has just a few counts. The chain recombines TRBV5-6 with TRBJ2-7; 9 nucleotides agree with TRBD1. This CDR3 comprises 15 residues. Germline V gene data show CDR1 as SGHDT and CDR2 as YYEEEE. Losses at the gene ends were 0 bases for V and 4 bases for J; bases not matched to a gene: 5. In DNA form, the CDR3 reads TGTGCCAGCAGCTTGGTTGGACAGGGGATGTACGAGCAGTACTTC. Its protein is CASSLVGQGMYEQYF.

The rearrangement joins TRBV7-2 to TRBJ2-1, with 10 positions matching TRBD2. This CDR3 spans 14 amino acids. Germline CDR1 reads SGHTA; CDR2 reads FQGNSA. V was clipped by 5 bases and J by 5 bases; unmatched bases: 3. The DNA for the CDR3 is TGTGCCAGCAGCCCTGGACTAGCGGACAATGAGCAGTTCTTC. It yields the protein CASSPGLADNEQFF.

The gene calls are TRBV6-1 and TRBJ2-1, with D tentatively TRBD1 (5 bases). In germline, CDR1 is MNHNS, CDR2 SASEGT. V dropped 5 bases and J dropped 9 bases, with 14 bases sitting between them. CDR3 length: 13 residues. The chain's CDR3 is CASSMTAVSEQFF. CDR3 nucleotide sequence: TGTGCCAGCAGTATGACAGCCGTTAGTGAGCAGTTCTTC.

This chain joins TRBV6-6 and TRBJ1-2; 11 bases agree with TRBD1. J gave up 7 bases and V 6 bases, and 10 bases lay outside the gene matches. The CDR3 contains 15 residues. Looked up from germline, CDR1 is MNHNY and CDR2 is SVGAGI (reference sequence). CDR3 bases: TGTGCCAGCAGCCATCCGGGACAGGGGGTCTTTGGCTACACCTTC. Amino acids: CASSHPGQGVFGYTF.

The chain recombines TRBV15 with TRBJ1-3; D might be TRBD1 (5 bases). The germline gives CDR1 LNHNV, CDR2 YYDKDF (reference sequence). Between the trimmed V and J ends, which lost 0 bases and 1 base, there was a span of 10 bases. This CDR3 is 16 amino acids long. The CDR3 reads CATSRDRALSGNTIYF. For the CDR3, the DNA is TGTGCCACCAGCAGAGACAGGGCTCTATCTGGAAACACCATATATTTT.

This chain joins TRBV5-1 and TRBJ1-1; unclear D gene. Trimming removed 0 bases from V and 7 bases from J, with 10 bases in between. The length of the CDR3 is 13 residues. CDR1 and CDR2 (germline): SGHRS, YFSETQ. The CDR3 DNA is TGCGCCAGCAGCTTGGGTTTCAGGAGTGAAGCTTTCTTT. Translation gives CASSLGFRSEAFF.

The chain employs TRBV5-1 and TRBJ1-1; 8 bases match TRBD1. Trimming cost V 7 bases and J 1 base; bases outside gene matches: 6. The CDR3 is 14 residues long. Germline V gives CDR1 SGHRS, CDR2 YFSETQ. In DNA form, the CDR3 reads TGCGCCAGCGCAGGCGGACAGGGGAACACTGAAGCTTTCTTT. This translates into CASAGGQGNTEAFF.

The CDR3 loop is CSSQVYNEQFF. CDR3 sequence (DNA): TGCAGTTCGCAGGTTTACAATGAGCAGTTCTTC. This chain links TRBV20-1 with TRBJ2-1; D is ambiguous. The CDR3 covers 11 residues. Trimming removed 8 bases from V and 4 bases from J, with 9 bases in between. CDR1 and CDR2 from the germline V gene are DFQATT and SNEGSKA (reference sequence).

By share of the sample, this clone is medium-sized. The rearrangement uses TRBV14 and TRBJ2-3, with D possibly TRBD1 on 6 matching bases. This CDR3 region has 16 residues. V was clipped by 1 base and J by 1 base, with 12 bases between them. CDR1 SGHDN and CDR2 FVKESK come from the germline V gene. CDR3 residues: CASSQAQGLRTDTQYF. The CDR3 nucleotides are TGTGCCAGCAGCCAAGCCCAGGGGCTACGCACAGATACGCAGTATTTT.

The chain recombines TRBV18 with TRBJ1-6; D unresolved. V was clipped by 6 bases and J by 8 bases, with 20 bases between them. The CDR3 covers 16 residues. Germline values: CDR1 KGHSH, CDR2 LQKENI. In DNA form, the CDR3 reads TGTGCCAGCTCCCCTCGCTCTGACACATCCGATTCACCCCTCCACTTT. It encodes CASSPRSDTSDSPLHF.

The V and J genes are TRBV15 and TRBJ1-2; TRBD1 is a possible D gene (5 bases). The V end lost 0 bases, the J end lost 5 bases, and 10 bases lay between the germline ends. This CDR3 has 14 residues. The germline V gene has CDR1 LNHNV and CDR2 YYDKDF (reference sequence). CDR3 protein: CATSRDRQRYGYTF. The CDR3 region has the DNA TGTGCCACCAGCAGAGATCGACAGCGTTATGGCTACACCTTC.

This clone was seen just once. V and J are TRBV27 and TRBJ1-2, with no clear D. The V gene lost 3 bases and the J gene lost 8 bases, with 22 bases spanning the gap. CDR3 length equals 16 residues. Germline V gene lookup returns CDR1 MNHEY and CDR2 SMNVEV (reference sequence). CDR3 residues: CASSFVSGGLSKGYTF. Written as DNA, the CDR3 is TGTGCCAGCAGTTTTGTTAGTGGAGGCCTATCAAAGGGCTACACCTTC.

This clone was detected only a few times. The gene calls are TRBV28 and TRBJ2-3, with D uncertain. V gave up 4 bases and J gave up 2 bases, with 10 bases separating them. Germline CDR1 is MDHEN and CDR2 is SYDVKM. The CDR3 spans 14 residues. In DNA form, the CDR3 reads TGTGCCAGCAGTTCGGGCAGGATCACAGATACGCAGTATTTT. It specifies CASSSGRITDTQYF.

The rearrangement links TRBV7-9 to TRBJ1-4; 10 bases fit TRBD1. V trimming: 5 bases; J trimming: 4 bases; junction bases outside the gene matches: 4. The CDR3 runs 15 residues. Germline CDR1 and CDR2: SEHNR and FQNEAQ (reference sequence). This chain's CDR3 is CASSPDRGYNEKLFF. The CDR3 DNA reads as TGTGCCAGCAGCCCGGACAGGGGGTATAATGAAAAACTGTTTTTT.

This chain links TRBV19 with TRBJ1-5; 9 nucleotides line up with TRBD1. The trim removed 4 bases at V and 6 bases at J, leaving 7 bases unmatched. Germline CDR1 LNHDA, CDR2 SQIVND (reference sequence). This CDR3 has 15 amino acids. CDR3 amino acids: CASSRRGQGSQPQHF. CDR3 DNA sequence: TGTGCCAGTAGTAGGAGGGGACAGGGAAGTCAGCCCCAGCATTTT.

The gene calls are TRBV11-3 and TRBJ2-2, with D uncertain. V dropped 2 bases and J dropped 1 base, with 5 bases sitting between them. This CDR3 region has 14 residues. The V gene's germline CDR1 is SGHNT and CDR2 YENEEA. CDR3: CASSLNLNTGELFF. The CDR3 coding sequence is TGTGCCAGCAGCTTAAATCTGAACACCGGGGAGCTGTTTTTT.

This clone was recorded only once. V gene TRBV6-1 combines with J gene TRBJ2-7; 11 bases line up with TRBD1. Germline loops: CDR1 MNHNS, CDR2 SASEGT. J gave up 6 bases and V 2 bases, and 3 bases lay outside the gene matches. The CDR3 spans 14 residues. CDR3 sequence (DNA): TGTGCCAGCAGTGAAAGGGACAGGGGGGTCGAGCAGTACTTC. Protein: CASSERDRGVEQYF.

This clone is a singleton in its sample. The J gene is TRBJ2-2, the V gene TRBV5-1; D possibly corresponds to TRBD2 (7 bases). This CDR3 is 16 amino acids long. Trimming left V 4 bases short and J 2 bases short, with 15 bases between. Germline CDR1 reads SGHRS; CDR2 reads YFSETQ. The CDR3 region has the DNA TGCGCCAGCAGCAAGACCGGGGGGCTCAACACCGGGGAGCTGTTTTTT. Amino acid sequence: CASSKTGGLNTGELFF.

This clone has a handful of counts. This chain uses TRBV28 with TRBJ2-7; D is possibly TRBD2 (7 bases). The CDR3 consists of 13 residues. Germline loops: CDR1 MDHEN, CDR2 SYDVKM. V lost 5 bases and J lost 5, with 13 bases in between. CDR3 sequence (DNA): TGTGCCAGCAGTATAGGGGGGGGAGACGAGCAGTACTTC. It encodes CASSIGGGDEQYF.

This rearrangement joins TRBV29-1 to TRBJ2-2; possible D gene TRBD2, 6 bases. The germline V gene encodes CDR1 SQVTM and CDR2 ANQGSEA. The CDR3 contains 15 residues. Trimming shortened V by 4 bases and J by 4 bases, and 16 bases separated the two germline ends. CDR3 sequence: CSVGSRGSSTGELFF. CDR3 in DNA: TGCAGCGTTGGTAGTCGGGGGTCCAGCACCGGGGAGCTGTTTTTT.

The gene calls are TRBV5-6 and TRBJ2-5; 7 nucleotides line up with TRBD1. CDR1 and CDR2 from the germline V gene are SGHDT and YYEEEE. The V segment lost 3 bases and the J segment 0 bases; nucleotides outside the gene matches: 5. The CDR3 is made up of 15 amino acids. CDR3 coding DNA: TGTGCCAGCAGCTGGGGACAGCCCTACCAAGAGACCCAGTACTTC. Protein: CASSWGQPYQETQYF.